Listed here are 18 T cell receptor beta chains from one sample, sequenced in a study of T cell repertoires in cytomegalovirus infection. MiXCR, run by TCRdb on the reads, gives a single entry per CDR3 protein. This repertoire shows a few hundred thousand distinct CDR3 sequences, roughly 13% found once; its top ten account for 8.8%. Specimen: PBMCs. These receptors were taken from a human donor in good health (CMV status not recorded). Some clones in this sample may be carry-over from other donors' samples.

V and J are TRBV2 and TRBJ1-1; D is undetermined. The germline V gene encodes CDR1 SNHLY and CDR2 FYNNEI. The CDR3 covers 13 residues. V was pared by 3 bases and J by 1 base, with 6 bases between. CDR3 coding DNA: TGTGCCAGCAGTGATGACGCGAACACTGAAGCTTTCTTT. It codes for CASSDDANTEAFF.

The genes are TRBV15 and TRBJ2-1, with D uncertain. The CDR3 has 18 residues. Germline assignment: CDR1 LNHNV and CDR2 YYDKDF (reference sequence). Trimming pared 0 bases from V and 0 bases from J, leaving 15 bases between. CDR3 bases: TGTGCCACCAGCAGAGATCATGGCAGACCCCTCTCCTACAATGAGCAGTTCTTC. Translated, it gives CATSRDHGRPLSYNEQFF.

CDR3 in amino acids: CSARGRDDGRKLFF. The CDR3 DNA is TGCAGTGCTAGAGGAAGGGACGACGGGAGAAAACTGTTTTTT. The chain employs TRBV20-1 and TRBJ1-4; D is possibly TRBD1 (5 bases). Germline V gene lookup returns CDR1 DFQATT and CDR2 SNEGSKA (reference sequence). The ends were cut back, 1 base at V and 10 bases at J, with 16 bases in the middle. The CDR3 covers 14 residues.

The V call is TRBV6-5, the J call TRBJ2-2, with D hard to call. V was shortened by 1 base and J by 0 bases, with 3 bases between the two germline ends. Germline CDR1 is MNHEY and CDR2 is SVGAGI. The CDR3 has 14 residues. CDR3 in amino acids: CASSYFTNTGELFF. In DNA, the CDR3 is TGTGCCAGCAGTTACTTCACGAACACCGGGGAGCTGTTTTTT.

The chain couples TRBV27 to TRBJ1-1, with D tentatively TRBD1 (5 bases). Germline V CDR1 and CDR2: MNHEY, SMNVEV (reference sequence). There are 15 residues in the CDR3. V lost 0 bases to trimming and J lost 0 bases, with 8 bases between them. The CDR3 region is CASSLSSGLNTEAFF. CDR3 nucleotides: TGTGCCAGCAGTTTATCCTCGGGACTGAACACTGAAGCTTTCTTT.

The table lists this clonotype with a few counts. The V call is TRBV5-4, the J call TRBJ2-7, with 14 bases lining up with TRBD2. CDR1 and CDR2 (germline): SGHNT, YYREEE (reference sequence). This CDR3 spans 15 amino acids. V was clipped by 4 bases and J by 7 bases; unmatched bases: 7. CDR3 coding DNA: TGTGCCAGCAGCAGAAGGACTAGCGGGGGGCAAGAGCAGTACTTC. Its translation: CASSRRTSGGQEQYF. Together with reference TRBV5-4 and TRBJ2-7, the CDR3 gives the full variable domain: ETGVTQSPTHLIKTRGQQVTLRCSSQSGHNTVSWYQQALGQGPQFIFQYYREEENGRGNFPPRFSGLQFPNYSSELNVNALELDDSALYLCASSRRTSGGQEQYFGPGTRLTVT.

The sample holds a few counts of this clonotype. CDR3 residues: CASSGQATNTEAFF. DNA of the CDR3: TGTGCCAGCTCCGGACAGGCTACGAACACTGAAGCTTTCTTT. The chain is built from TRBV18 and TRBJ1-1; 7 nucleotides match TRBD1. CDR3 length: 14 amino acids. Germline V gene lookup returns CDR1 KGHSH and CDR2 LQKENI. The V gene end was trimmed by 6 bases and the J gene end by 1 base; junction bases not matched to a gene: 5.

The V call is TRBV6-1, the J call TRBJ2-1; TRBD1 agrees at 7 bases. Germline V CDR1 and CDR2: MNHNS, SASEGT. The CDR3 covers 16 residues. The V gene end was trimmed by 5 bases and the J gene end by 4 bases; junction bases not matched to a gene: 11. The CDR3 is CASSPRSGQQYNEQFF. CDR3 bases: TGTGCCAGCAGTCCCCGGTCGGGACAGCAATACAATGAGCAGTTCTTC.

This clonotype was picked up many times. The chain employs TRBV7-2 and TRBJ1-5, with 7 positions matching TRBD1. The CDR3 has 16 amino acids. Germline V gives CDR1 SGHTA, CDR2 FQGNSA. V lost 5 bases, J lost 0 bases, and 7 bases stayed unmatched. CDR3 sequence (DNA): TGTGCCAGCAGCCTTGGGACAGTCTATAGCAATCAGCCCCAGCATTTT. The encoded protein is CASSLGTVYSNQPQHF.

In this sample, this clonotype turned up once. V and J are TRBV28 and TRBJ2-6, with D uncertain. V shed 3 bases and J shed 2 bases, with 11 bases lying between them. Germline CDR1 is MDHEN and CDR2 is SYDVKM. This CDR3 has 16 amino acids. The CDR3 sequence is CASSLISDTGANVLTF. The DNA of the CDR3 is TGTGCCAGCAGTTTGATCTCGGATACTGGGGCCAACGTCCTGACTTTC.

This clonotype was picked up many times. V and J are TRBV28 and TRBJ1-1; possible D gene TRBD1, 6 bases. V lost 10 bases, J lost 7 bases, and 13 bases lay in between. CDR1 is MDHEN and CDR2 is SYDVKM in the germline V gene. This CDR3 spans 11 amino acids. CDR3 nucleotide sequence: TGTGCCACCTCAGGACAGATTGAAGCTTTCTTT. Amino acids: CATSGQIEAFF.

This clonotype has a count of ten or more. CDR3 bases: TGTGCCAGCAGCTCCGGTGGATGGGAAAACACTGAAGCTTTCTTT. Amino acid sequence: CASSSGGWENTEAFF. The chain is built from TRBV5-5 and TRBJ1-1; D is unclear. V lost 3 bases and J lost 2, with 14 bases in between. Per the germline V gene, CDR1 is SGHKS and CDR2 is YYEKEE (reference sequence). The CDR3 has 15 residues.

This clonotype was detected ten times or more. The V gene is TRBV7-9, the J gene TRBJ2-1; no clear D gene. Germline values: CDR1 SEHNR, CDR2 FQNEAQ (reference sequence). The CDR3 loop spans 14 amino acids. The V end was cut by 5 bases, the J end by 8 bases, with 16 bases between. The CDR3 loop is CASSPTGVGDEQFF. CDR3 bases: TGTGCCAGCAGCCCGACGGGCGTAGGAGATGAGCAGTTCTTC. Full variable domain (rest looked up from reference TRBV7-9 and TRBJ2-1): DTGVSQNPRHKITKRGQNVTFRCDPISEHNRLYWYRQTLGQGPEFLTYFQNEAQLEKSRLLSDRFSAERPKGSFSTLEIQRTEQGDSAMYLCASSPTGVGDEQFFGPGTRLTVL.

This clonotype has at least ten counts. The rearrangement links TRBV29-1 to TRBJ2-7, with 8 bases fitting TRBD1. CDR1 SQVTM and CDR2 ANQGSEA come from the germline V gene. Trimming removed 6 bases from V and 3 bases from J; junction bases left unmatched: 7. The CDR3 loop spans 13 amino acids. CDR3: CSVRGTGRYEQYF. CDR3 in DNA: TGCAGCGTGAGAGGGACAGGCCGCTACGAGCAGTACTTC.

There are a few counts of this clonotype. The CDR3 sequence: CASSSIIPRESMNTEAFF. For the CDR3, the DNA is TGTGCCAGCAGCTCGATAATACCCAGGGAATCCATGAACACTGAAGCTTTCTTT. The chain links TRBV5-6 to TRBJ1-1, with D tentatively TRBD1 (5 bases). Trimming shortened V by 3 bases and J by 0 bases, and 21 bases separated the two germline ends. CDR3 length: 18 amino acids. CDR1 is SGHDT and CDR2 is YYEEEE in the germline V gene. Full variable domain (outside the CDR3, taken from reference TRBV5-6 and TRBJ1-1): DAGVTQSPTHLIKTRGQQVTLRCSPKSGHDTVSWYQQALGQGPQFIFQYYEEEERQRGNFPDRFSGHQFPNYSSELNVNALLLGDSALYLCASSSIIPRESMNTEAFFGQGTRLTVV.

This clonotype came up many times. The rearrangement joins TRBV7-2 to TRBJ2-1, with D possibly matching TRBD2 (7 bases). Germline V CDR1 and CDR2: SGHTA, FQGNSA. The V gene lost 7 bases and the J gene lost 11 bases, with 18 bases spanning the gap. The length of the CDR3 is 13 residues. The CDR3 spells CASTLGGAGQQFF. As DNA, the CDR3 is TGTGCCAGCACCCTAGGGGGAGCGGGGCAGCAGTTCTTC. The full variable domain, rest sourced from reference TRBV7-2 and TRBJ2-1, is GAGVSQSPSNKVTEKGKDVELRCDPISGHTALYWYRQSLGQGLEFLIYFQGNSAPDKSGLPSDRFSAERTGGSVSTLTIQRTQQEDSAVYLCASTLGGAGQQFFGPGTRLTVL.

The J gene is TRBJ1-5, the V gene TRBV12-3 or TRBV12-4, with D maybe TRBD1 (5 bases). The germline V and J ends were trimmed by 0 bases and 7 bases, with 7 bases remaining between them. This CDR3 has 13 amino acids. The chain's CDR3 is CASSLAQGQPQHF. CDR3 in DNA: TGTGCCAGCAGTTTAGCGCAGGGACAGCCCCAGCATTTT.

V and J are TRBV7-8 and TRBJ2-7; 9 bases are shared with TRBD1. This CDR3 spans 14 amino acids. Trimming cost V 7 bases and J 3 bases; bases outside gene matches: 7. In germline, CDR1 is SGHVS, CDR2 FQNEAQ. CDR3 region: CASKTGTGFYEQYF. DNA for the CDR3: TGTGCCAGCAAAACGGGGACAGGGTTCTACGAGCAGTACTTC.